This TCR beta chain emerged from a study of blood T cell repertoires in COVID-19. Sequencing used immunoSEQ multiplex PCR; TCRdb keeps in-frame clones, though not all of them. This sample has about 180,000 clones, with roughly nine tenths found just once. The CDR3 spans 15 residues. CDR1 and CDR2 (germline): SGHNT, YYREEE (reference sequence). Trimming removed 5 bases at V and 2 bases at J, with 17 bases between. The chain employs TRBV5-4 and TRBJ2-7, with D maybe TRBD2 (6 bases). This receptor was taken from a man aged 70 or older with active or convalescent COVID-19. The sample taken for sequencing was peripheral blood. This chain's CDR3 is CASRGKEGPPYEQYF. CDR3 nucleotide sequence: TGTGCCAGCAGGGGCAAGGAGGGGCCCCCCTACGAGCAGTACTTC.